One sample yielded the 18 T cell receptor beta chains listed below, sequenced in a study of cytomegalovirus exposure and HLA in healthy donors. PCR involved 60 Vbeta and 13 Jbeta primers. The method was immunoSEQ multiplex PCR; TCRdb's version includes in-frame clones alone and lacks a portion of them. The sample carries fewer than 200,000 clones, around 72% recorded once. Sequenced: PBMCs. Receptor source: a man aged 40-49 years in good health and CMV-seropositive.

This rearrangement joins TRBV2 to TRBJ1-1, with 7 bases identical to TRBD1. From germline, CDR1 is SNHLY and CDR2 FYNNEI. J gave up 4 bases and V 6 bases, and 5 bases lay outside the gene matches. This CDR3 comprises 13 residues. The CDR3 here is CASRTRQGTEAFF. The CDR3 region has the DNA TGTGCCAGCAGGACTCGACAGGGCACTGAAGCTTTCTTT.

The chain combines TRBV5-6 with TRBJ1-5; D is perhaps TRBD1 (6 bases). The V gene lost 0 bases and the J gene lost 4 bases, with 11 bases spanning the gap. CDR1 and CDR2 from the germline V gene are SGHDT and YYEEEE. The CDR3 spans 15 residues. The CDR3 coding sequence is TGTGCCAGCAGCTTGGGCGGACAGACTAATCAGCCCCAGCATTTT. As protein: CASSLGGQTNQPQHF.

The chain employs TRBV18 and TRBJ1-1, with D perhaps matching TRBD1 (5 bases). CDR3 length equals 15 residues. Germline values: CDR1 KGHSH, CDR2 LQKENI. Trimming pared 0 bases from V and 6 bases from J, leaving 14 bases between. CDR3 in DNA: TGTGCCAGCTCACCACCGTCCAGGGCTGTGGCTGAAGCTTTCTTT. Residues: CASSPPSRAVAEAFF. Full variable domain (rest looked up from reference TRBV18 and TRBJ1-1): NAGVMQNPRHLVRRRGQEARLRCSPMKGHSHVYWYRQLPEEGLKFMVYLQKENIIDESGMPKERFSAEFPKEGPSILRIQQVVRGDSAAYFCASSPPSRAVAEAFFGQGTRLTVV.

The rearrangement links TRBV5-5 to TRBJ1-1; 9 nucleotides match TRBD1. V gave up 0 bases and J gave up 10 bases; unmatched junction bases: 4. Germline assignment: CDR1 SGHKS and CDR2 YYEKEE (reference sequence). The CDR3 runs 13 residues. CDR3 nucleotides: TGTGCCAGCAGCTTGGATTTGGGACAGGGAGCTTTCTTT. It specifies CASSLDLGQGAFF.

Only one count was recorded for this clone. V and J are TRBV6-1 and TRBJ1-5, with no clear D. This CDR3 spans 12 amino acids. Germline CDR1 and CDR2: MNHNS and SASEGT. The ends were cut back, 0 bases at V and 6 bases at J, with 3 bases in the middle. The CDR3 region is CASSEALQPQHF. DNA for the CDR3: TGTGCCAGCAGTGAAGCACTTCAGCCCCAGCATTTT.

The rearrangement uses TRBV19 and TRBJ1-1; maybe TRBD1 (6 bases). Deletions cut 7 bases from V and 1 base from J, with 13 bases between. This CDR3 has 14 amino acids. Germline CDR1 and CDR2: LNHDA and SQIVND (reference sequence). In DNA, the CDR3 is TGTGCCAGTATCCTAGACAGGCGGAACACTGAAGCTTTCTTT. This translates into CASILDRRNTEAFF.

V gene TRBV9 combines with J gene TRBJ1-1, with 9 bases identical to TRBD1. Germline CDR1 and CDR2: SGDLS and YYNGEE. The CDR3 extends over 16 amino acids. After removal of 4 bases from V and 0 bases from J, the junction contained 7 bases not matched to a gene. CDR3 sequence reads: CASSLGTGRLNTEAFF. The CDR3 DNA is TGTGCCAGCAGCTTGGGGACAGGGCGGTTGAACACTGAAGCTTTCTTT.

V gene TRBV10-3 combines with J gene TRBJ2-7, with 8 bases identical to TRBD1. This CDR3 has 15 residues. Trimming cost V 4 bases and J 2 bases; bases outside gene matches: 7. Germline loops: CDR1 ENHRY, CDR2 SYGVKD. CDR3 protein: CAISAPTGAAYEQYF. The CDR3 DNA reads TGTGCCATCAGTGCCCCGACAGGGGCAGCCTACGAGCAGTACTTC.

CDR3 nucleotide sequence: TGCGCCAGCAGCCAATACCGGGGATACGAGCAGTACTTC. This codes for CASSQYRGYEQYF. The rearrangement uses TRBV4-3 and TRBJ2-7; a possible D gene is TRBD2 (5 bases). The ends were cut back, 2 bases at V and 4 bases at J, with 9 bases in the middle. The CDR3 sequence is 13 residues long. Per germline, CDR1 LGHNA and CDR2 YSLEER.

The CDR3 loop reads CASSKDRGYEQYF. The CDR3 bases are TGTGCCAGCAGCAAGGACAGGGGCTACGAGCAGTACTTC. The chain recombines TRBV11-3 with TRBJ2-7; 9 bases agree with TRBD1. J lost 3 bases, V lost 5 bases, and 2 bases had no gene match. Germline assignment: CDR1 SGHNT and CDR2 YENEEA. The CDR3 runs to 13 residues.

The chain is built from TRBV13 and TRBJ1-5, with TRBD1 matching over 9 bases. The CDR3 totals 16 residues. Germline V gene sequence: CDR1 PRHDT, CDR2 FYEKMQ (reference sequence). Trimming removed 3 bases from V and 4 bases from J; junction bases left unmatched: 7. The CDR3 region has the DNA TGTGCCAGCAGCTTCCTGGACAGGGGCCCAAATCAGCCCCAGCATTTT. Amino acid sequence: CASSFLDRGPNQPQHF.

In its sample, this clone was seen a few times. CDR3 protein: CASSPDAGNEQFF. The DNA for the CDR3 is TGCGCCAGCAGCCCGGACGCGGGTAATGAGCAGTTCTTC. The chain uses TRBV5-1 and TRBJ2-1; D is possibly TRBD2 (5 bases). The V gene lost 4 bases and the J gene lost 7 bases, with 12 bases spanning the gap. The germline V gene has CDR1 SGHRS and CDR2 YFSETQ. CDR3 length: 13 amino acids.

This clone was seen only a few times. This chain uses TRBV19 with TRBJ2-7, with a weak D call TRBD2 (6 bases). Germline V gives CDR1 LNHDA, CDR2 SQIVND (reference sequence). The CDR3 is 15 amino acids. Trimming removed 1 base from V and 3 bases from J, with 13 bases in between. DNA of the CDR3: TGTGCCAGTAGTATAGTTGGAGGGAGGTACTACGAGCAGTACTTC. This translates into CASSIVGGRYYEQYF.

This clone was seen a single time. The genes are TRBV27 and TRBJ2-1; D unclear. V lost 7 bases, J lost 3 bases, and 10 bases lay in between. In germline, CDR1 is MNHEY, CDR2 SMNVEV (reference sequence). The CDR3 contains 13 residues. In DNA form, the CDR3 reads TGTGCCAGCACCCTAAATGGCTACAATGAGCAGTTCTTC. It codes for CASTLNGYNEQFF.

This rearrangement joins TRBV10-3 to TRBJ2-1, with TRBD2 matching over 10 bases. The ends lost 8 bases at V and 10 bases at J; junction bases unmatched: 11. Germline V gene lookup returns CDR1 ENHRY and CDR2 SYGVKD. This CDR3 is built from 14 residues. The CDR3 loop reads CAIRALELAGEQFF. As DNA, the CDR3 is TGTGCCATCCGCGCCCTCGAACTAGCGGGGGAGCAGTTCTTC.

This clone was seen a few times. This rearrangement joins TRBV25-1 to TRBJ1-1, with 7 bases identical to TRBD1. V shed 11 bases and J 7 bases; nucleotides not matched to a gene: 7. Germline V gives CDR1 MGHDK, CDR2 SYGVNS. The CDR3 covers 11 residues. The CDR3, as DNA: TGTGCCGCCGGACAGGCCCTTGAAGCTTTCTTT. It is translated as CAAGQALEAFF.

The CDR3 here is CASSPGEGQPQHF. In nucleotides, the CDR3 is TGTGCCAGCTCACCGGGGGAGGGTCAGCCCCAGCATTTT. The rearrangement uses TRBV18 and TRBJ1-5, with D maybe TRBD1 (5 bases). With 3 bases removed from V and 6 bases from J, the gap between germline ends came to 9 bases. CDR3 size: 13 residues. Germline CDR1 is KGHSH and CDR2 is LQKENI.

This chain joins TRBV19 and TRBJ2-3; 10 bases are shared with TRBD2. CDR3 length: 15 residues. Germline V gives CDR1 LNHDA, CDR2 SQIVND (reference sequence). The junction had 8 bases not matched to a gene; V was cut back by 6 bases and J by 5 bases. The CDR3 region has the DNA TGTGCCAGTAGACGAGCGGGGGGGCGGAGAGATACGCAGTATTTT. Protein product: CASRRAGGRRDTQYF.